This is a list of T cell receptor beta chains from one sample in a study of cytomegalovirus exposure and HLA in healthy donors. The repertoire was sequenced with immunoSEQ multiplex PCR; TCRdb's copy has only in-frame clones and lacks some. The table has under 140,000 clones, over 65% seen once. Sequencing was performed on PBMCs. The receptors shown here come from a man aged 30-40 years in good health and CMV-seropositive. Both conserved end residues are part of each CDR3. Fields, in order: J gene, D gene, clone size, V gene, CDR3 DNA, CDR3 protein. D genes are given only for firm matches. Clone size, where shown, is once, few, many, or a class for clones that have expanded.

TRBJ2-3 | TRBD2 | NA | TRBV4-3 | TGCGCCAGCAGCTCTCTAGGGACTAGCGGGGGGCCCGACACAGATACGCAGTATTTT | CASSSLGTSGGPDTDTQYF
TRBJ2-7 | NA | NA | TRBV6-5 | TGTGCCAGCAGTTCCACAGGGTGGGCTTACGAGCAGTACTTC | CASSSTGWAYEQYF
TRBJ2-5 | TRBD2 | few | TRBV5-1 | TGCGCCAGCAACTCCGGACTAGCGGGGGGAGAAGAGACCCAGTACTTC | CASNSGLAGGEETQYF
TRBJ2-2 | TRBD2 | NA | TRBV11-1 | TGTGCCAGCAGCTGGGGGGCTACCGGGGGGGCCGGGGAGCTGTTTTTT | CASSWGATGGAGELFF
TRBJ2-7 | TRBD2 | once | TRBV19 | TGTGCCAGTAGGGGACTAGCGGCCTACGAGCAGTACTTC | CASRGLAAYEQYF
TRBJ2-7 | TRBD1 | NA | TRBV11-2 | TGTGCCAGCAGCACCCCATCCAGGGGGTACGAGCAGTACTTC | CASSTPSRGYEQYF
TRBJ1-1 | NA | NA | TRBV27 | TGTGCCAGCAGTTTATTCGCAGGCATGAACACTGAAGCTTTCTTT | CASSLFAGMNTEAFF
TRBJ2-2 | TRBD2 | NA | TRBV5-4 | TGTGCCAGCAGCAGGGGACTAGCGGGTTCCACCGGGGAGCTGTTTTTT | CASSRGLAGSTGELFF
TRBJ2-2 | TRBD1 | NA | TRBV6-6 | TGTGCCAGCAATCCGGACAGGACCCCGAACACCGGGGAGCTGTTTTTT | CASNPDRTPNTGELFF
TRBJ2-5 | TRBD1 | NA | TRBV4-1 | TGCGCCAGCAGCCAAGACGTTGGGACAGGGGAAGAGACCCAGTACTTC | CASSQDVGTGEETQYF
TRBJ2-2 | NA | NA | TRBV7-9 | TGTGCCAGCAGCCCGCCGGGACTTAACACCGGGGAGCTGTTTTTT | CASSPPGLNTGELFF
TRBJ1-5 | NA | NA | TRBV28 | TGTGCCAGCAGTTCAGCCGACAGATTAGGTAGCAATCAGCCCCAGCATTTT | CASSSADRLGSNQPQHF
TRBJ1-3 | NA | NA | TRBV30 | TGTGCCTGGAGTGTAACAGGCCTGCTCTCTGGAAACACCATATATTTT | CAWSVTGLLSGNTIYF
TRBJ1-1 | NA | few | TRBV25-1 | TGTGCCAGCAGTGAATCGGGGGGCCGGGGGGACACTGAAGCTTTCTTT | CASSESGGRGDTEAFF
TRBJ2-5 | TRBD1 | NA | TRBV6-6 | TGTGCCAGCAGTCAACCGGGACAGTCGAGCCTTGAGACCCAGTACTTC | CASSQPGQSSLETQYF
TRBJ1-5 | TRBD1 | NA | TRBV27 | TGTGCCAGCAGTTTCGGGACAGCCAATCAGCCCCAGCATTTT | CASSFGTANQPQHF
TRBJ2-7 | TRBD1 | NA | TRBV2 | TGTGCCAGCAGTGAGGTGGGACAGGGGTCCTACGAGCAGTACTTC | CASSEVGQGSYEQYF
TRBJ2-7 | TRBD2 | NA | TRBV6-5 | TGTGCCAGCAGCCGTCTAGCGGGGGTTTACGAGCAGTACTTC | CASSRLAGVYEQYF
TRBJ1-5 | NA | NA | TRBV18 | TGTGCCAGCTCACTAACAGGGATGGGCAATCAGCCCCAGCATTTT | CASSLTGMGNQPQHF
TRBJ1-2 | TRBD1 | NA | TRBV2 | TGTGCCAGCAGCCACAGGCAAGGGGGCGGCTACACCTTC | CASSHRQGGGYTF
TRBJ2-7 | NA | few | TRBV6-5 | TGTGCCAGCAGTTACGGGCTAGCTTTCTCCGAGCAGTACTTC | CASSYGLAFSEQYF
TRBJ2-5 | NA | NA | TRBV27 | TGTGCCAGCAGTGCCAGACCAGGGGGGCCGGGAGAGACCCAGTACTTC | CASSARPGGPGETQYF
TRBJ2-1 | TRBD2 | NA | TRBV9 | TGTGCCAGCAGCGTAGAGGAGCGGGGGGCCGTCGATGAGCAGTTCTTC | CASSVEERGAVDEQFF
TRBJ2-3 | NA | once | TRBV27 | TGTGCCAGCAGTTTACGTAGTAGGGAGATCGGCACAGATACGCAGTATTTT | CASSLRSREIGTDTQYF
TRBJ1-1 | TRBD1 | once | TRBV5-6 | TGTGCCAGCAGCAGACAGGGTCTTCGGAACACTGAAGCTTTCTTT | CASSRQGLRNTEAFF
TRBJ2-3 | NA | few | TRBV6-5 | TGTGCCAGCAGTGAAGCTACTACGCAGTATTTT | CASSEATTQYF
TRBJ1-1 | NA | NA | TRBV29-1 | TGCAGCATCCTAGTCCTGGCTACTGAAGCTTTCTTT | CSILVLATEAFF
TRBJ2-7 | TRBD2 | NA | TRBV5-1 | TGCGCCAGCAGCTTGGGCCTAGCGGGGGACGAGCAGTACTTC | CASSLGLAGDEQYF
TRBJ2-7 | TRBD2 | NA | TRBV4-3 | TGCGCCAGCAGCCAAGGTGCTAGCGGCTACGAGCAGTACTTC | CASSQGASGYEQYF
TRBJ1-5 | NA | NA | TRBV2 | TGTGCCAGCAGCTATCCGGGGGGAAATCAGCCCCAGCATTTT | CASSYPGGNQPQHF
TRBJ2-7 | NA | NA | TRBV9 | TGTGCCAGCAGCGCAGACCTGGGAGTCACCCCCGAGCAGTACTTC | CASSADLGVTPEQYF
TRBJ2-1 | TRBD1 | NA | TRBV6-5 | TGTGCCAGCAGGGGGGGACAGGGGCCCTACAATGAGCAGTTCTTC | CASRGGQGPYNEQFF
TRBJ1-1 | TRBD1 | once | TRBV4-2 | TGTGCCAGCAGCTATTCCGGGACAGGGGGCACTGAAGCTTTCTTT | CASSYSGTGGTEAFF
TRBJ1-3 | TRBD1 | few | TRBV7-9 | TGTGCCAGCAGCAGAGACAGGGGCAGAAACACCATATATTTT | CASSRDRGRNTIYF
TRBJ2-1 | NA | NA | TRBV7-9 | TGTGCCAGCAGCGGTGGGGGGGCCAACTACAATGAGCAGTTCTTC | CASSGGGANYNEQFF
TRBJ2-7 | TRBD2 | NA | TRBV11-2 | TGTGCCAGCAGAGAAACTAGCGGTAGAATTTTCGACGAGCAGTACTTC | CASRETSGRIFDEQYF
TRBJ1-2 | NA | NA | TRBV6-1 | TGTGCCAGCAGCAATTTTGTCTATGGCTACACCTTC | CASSNFVYGYTF
TRBJ2-5 | NA | NA | TRBV18 | TGTGCCAGCTCACCTAGAGGTGAGGAGACCCAGTACTTC | CASSPRGEETQYF
TRBJ2-5 | TRBD2 | NA | TRBV4-1 | TGCGCCAGCAGCCAAGCCCTGGGACTAGCACGGGAGACCCAGTACTTC | CASSQALGLARETQYF
TRBJ2-3 | TRBD1 | NA | TRBV5-8 | TGTGCCAGCAGCTTAGGCGAGGGACAGAGCACAGATACGCAGTATTTT | CASSLGEGQSTDTQYF
TRBJ1-4 | NA | NA | TRBV7-8 | TGTGCCAGCAGCCCGATGACATACCCGTCAACTAATGAAAAACTGTTTTTT | CASSPMTYPSTNEKLFF
TRBJ2-7 | NA | NA | TRBV5-1 | TGCGCCAGCGCGGAGGCCCGCCCCTACGAGCAGTACTTC | CASAEARPYEQYF
TRBJ2-2 | NA | NA | TRBV19 | TGTGCCAGTAGTCGCTCAGGGCCGGGGGAGCTGTTTTTT | CASSRSGPGELFF
TRBJ2-7 | TRBD2 | few | TRBV9 | TGTGCCAGCAGCCCCCGACTAGCGGGGGGCTTTTACGAGCAGTACTTC | CASSPRLAGGFYEQYF
TRBJ2-1 | NA | NA | TRBV5-1 | TGCGCCAGCAGCCCCCAGGCTGATGAGCAGTTCTTC | CASSPQADEQFF
TRBJ1-5 | TRBD1 | NA | TRBV11-2 | TGTGCCAGCAGCTCCGGGACAGGGGTCAACCAGCCCCAGCATTTT | CASSSGTGVNQPQHF
TRBJ2-1 | NA | few | TRBV25-1 | TGTGCCAGCAGTGATCAATTCTACAATGAGCAGTTCTTC | CASSDQFYNEQFF
TRBJ2-5 | TRBD2 | few | TRBV6-5 | TGTGCCAGCAGGCATAGCGGGGGGAACCAAGAGACCCAGTACTTC | CASRHSGGNQETQYF
TRBJ2-3 | NA | NA | TRBV28 | TGTGCCAGCAGTTCCACACTAACTAGCACAGATACGCAGTATTTT | CASSSTLTSTDTQYF
TRBJ2-5 | TRBD2 | NA | TRBV6-4 | TGTGCCAGCAGTGACTCGGCTAGCGGGGAAGTAGAGACCCAGTACTTC | CASSDSASGEVETQYF
TRBJ2-3 | TRBD1 | NA | TRBV19 | TGTGCCAGTAGTAGGGTGGGACAGGGCATGGCAAATACGCAGTATTTT | CASSRVGQGMANTQYF
TRBJ2-7 | TRBD1 | NA | TRBV4-1 | TGCGCCAGCAGCCAAGAGACAGGGGGGACTTACGAGCAGTACTTC | CASSQETGGTYEQYF
TRBJ2-2 | TRBD2 | NA | TRBV2 | TGTGCCAGCAGACCCGGACTAGCGAACACCGGGGAGCTGTTTTTT | CASRPGLANTGELFF
TRBJ1-6 | TRBD1 | NA | TRBV30 | TGTGCCTGGGGACAGGTTTTGAATTCACCCCTCCACTTT | CAWGQVLNSPLHF
TRBJ2-2 | NA | few | TRBV5-5 | TGTGCCAGCAGCGGGGGGACAGTCCCCGGGGAGCTGTTTTTT | CASSGGTVPGELFF
TRBJ2-7 | NA | NA | TRBV13 | TGTGCCAGCAGTCCCAACCAGGGGTCCTACGAGCAGTACTTC | CASSPNQGSYEQYF
TRBJ1-6 | TRBD1 | NA | TRBV18 | TGTGCCAGCTCACGACCCCCTCCCCGACAGGGGGAAAGTTCACCCCTCCACTTT | CASSRPPPRQGESSPLHF